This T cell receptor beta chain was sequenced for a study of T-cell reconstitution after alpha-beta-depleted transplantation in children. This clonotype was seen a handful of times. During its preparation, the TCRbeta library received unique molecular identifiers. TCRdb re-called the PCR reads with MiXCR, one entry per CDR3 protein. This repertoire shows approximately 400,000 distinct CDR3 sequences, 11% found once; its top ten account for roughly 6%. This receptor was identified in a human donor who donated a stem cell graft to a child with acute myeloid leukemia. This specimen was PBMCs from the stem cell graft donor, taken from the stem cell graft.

The CDR3 reads CASSVSGQGAFETQYF. In DNA, the CDR3 is TGTGCCAGCAGCGTCTCTGGACAGGGGGCGTTTGAGACCCAGTACTTC. This chain joins TRBV9 and TRBJ2-5; 11 bases are a match to TRBD1. The CDR3 length is 16 residues. The V segment lost 2 bases and the J segment 5 bases; nucleotides outside the gene matches: 8. Germline CDR1 is SGDLS and CDR2 is YYNGEE.